The 13 T cell receptor beta chains in this list originate from one sample, sequenced in a study of immune evolution from preneoplasia to lung adenocarcinoma. Clones were sequenced by immunoSEQ multiplex PCR, and TCRdb holds only the in-frame ones, with some missing. The data hold 4,000 or so clones, with 70% to 90% observed a single time. The sample consisted of FFPE minimally invasive lung adenocarcinoma tissue. These receptors all stem from an older donor with lung adenocarcinoma.

CDR3 sequence (DNA): TGTGCCAGCAGCTTACCACAGGGTGGGGCAGATACGCAGTATTTT. The encoded protein is CASSLPQGGADTQYF. The genes are TRBV5-6 and TRBJ2-3; TRBD1 might be the D (6 bases). V was clipped by 2 bases and J by 4 bases, with 14 bases between them. The germline gives CDR1 SGHDT, CDR2 YYEEEE. This CDR3 region has 15 residues.

DNA of the CDR3: TGTGCCAGCAGCTTTTTAGGACAGGACAAAAACCACGAGCAGTACTTC. Translated: CASSFLGQDKNHEQYF. The gene calls are TRBV7-9 and TRBJ2-7; 7 positions match TRBD1. Germline values: CDR1 SEHNR, CDR2 FQNEAQ (reference sequence). The CDR3 is made up of 16 amino acids. With V trimmed by 3 bases and J by 5 bases, 13 bases remained unmatched.

The chain couples TRBV9 to TRBJ2-2, with D possibly TRBD2 on 6 matching bases. V dropped 4 bases and J dropped 6 bases, with 16 bases sitting between them. The CDR3 covers 15 residues. The germline CDR1 and CDR2 sequences are SGDLS and YYNGEE. CDR3 in DNA: TGTGCCAGCAGCATGAGGGAGGTGGGAGCCGGGGAGCTGTTTTTT. Translated: CASSMREVGAGELFF. Complete variable domain (other parts from reference TRBV9 and TRBJ2-2): DSGVTQTPKHLITATGQRVTLRCSPRSGDLSVYWYQQSLDQGLQFLIQYYNGEERAKGNILERFSAQQFPDLHSELNLSSLELGDSALYFCASSMREVGAGELFFGEGSRLTVL.

The chain is built from TRBV6-6 and TRBJ2-3, with 8 positions matching TRBD2. Germline lookup yields CDR1 MNHNY and CDR2 SVGAGI (reference sequence). CDR3 length equals 14 residues. With 11 bases clipped from V and 7 bases from J, the junction kept 14 bases outside the gene matches. CDR3 amino acids: CASNGRGGEHTQYF. The CDR3 DNA reads as TGTGCCTCAAACGGGAGGGGAGGAGAGCATACGCAGTATTTT.

This clone is large. The rearrangement links TRBV27 to TRBJ1-1; D is ambiguous. Trimming shortened V by 2 bases and J by 4 bases, and 2 bases separated the two germline ends. There are 11 residues in the CDR3. Per the germline V gene, CDR1 is MNHEY and CDR2 is SMNVEV (reference sequence). In DNA, the CDR3 is TGTGCCAGCAGTTTAAGCACTGAAGCTTTCTTT. The encoded protein is CASSLSTEAFF.

The chain employs TRBV7-9 and TRBJ2-5; 7 bases align to TRBD1. Per germline, CDR1 SEHNR and CDR2 FQNEAQ (reference sequence). Unmatched junction bases numbered 8, after V lost 6 bases and J lost 7 bases. The CDR3 runs 13 residues. DNA for the CDR3: TGTGCCAGCAGGAACGACAGGGCGGTGACCCAGTACTTC. It is translated as CASRNDRAVTQYF.

The V call is TRBV4-2, the J call TRBJ1-1, with D perhaps matching TRBD1 (5 bases). Per germline, CDR1 LGHNA and CDR2 YNFKEQ. Trimming cost V 0 bases and J 7 bases, with 18 bases left between them. The CDR3 extends over 16 amino acids. CDR3 amino acids: CASSQESNPLGGEAFF. The CDR3 nucleotides read TGTGCCAGCAGCCAAGAGTCCAACCCCTTGGGGGGTGAAGCTTTCTTT.

The chain combines TRBV5-4 with TRBJ1-1; 8 bases match TRBD1. There are 14 residues in the CDR3. Germline V gene lookup returns CDR1 SGHNT and CDR2 YYREEE (reference sequence). V shed 3 bases, J shed 1 base, and the junction held 2 bases outside the gene matches. This CDR3 reads CASSSQGANTEAFF. For the CDR3, the DNA is TGTGCCAGCAGCTCCCAGGGGGCGAACACTGAAGCTTTCTTT.

The V call is TRBV30, the J call TRBJ1-3, with D unresolved. With 0 bases removed from V and 4 bases from J, the gap between germline ends came to 13 bases. Per germline, CDR1 GTSNPN and CDR2 SVGIG (reference sequence). The CDR3 extends over 15 amino acids. CDR3 bases: TGTGCCTGGAGTGTGGACCCCAACGCCGGAAACACCATATATTTT. It codes for CAWSVDPNAGNTIYF.

This clone was detected only a few times. The chain recombines TRBV7-3 with TRBJ2-3; D call uncertain. Germline lookup yields CDR1 SGHTA and CDR2 FQGTGA. There are 14 residues in the CDR3. V lost 2 bases, J lost 0 bases, and 6 bases lay in between. The CDR3 reads CASSLQASTDTQYF. The CDR3 DNA is TGTGCCAGCAGCTTACAGGCCAGCACAGATACGCAGTATTTT.

The J gene is TRBJ2-2, the V gene TRBV6-1; tentatively, D is TRBD2 (5 bases). The length of the CDR3 is 14 residues. Germline-derived CDR1 and CDR2 are MNHNS and SASEGT. V dropped 4 bases and J dropped 7 bases, with 13 bases sitting between them. The DNA of the CDR3 is TGTGCCAGCAGTGTGGGCAGCAGCGGCGGGGAGCTGTTTTTT. Its translation is CASSVGSSGGELFF.

The CDR3 sequence: CAIIRDRGSEAFF. The CDR3, as DNA: TGTGCCATCATCCGGGACAGGGGGTCAGAAGCTTTCTTT. The chain combines TRBV7-9 with TRBJ1-1; the match to TRBD1 covers 11 bases. There are 13 residues in the CDR3. Germline loops: CDR1 SEHNR, CDR2 FQNEAQ (reference sequence). Trimming cost V 10 bases and J 8 bases; bases outside gene matches: 9.

The V call is TRBV9, the J call TRBJ2-1; the match to TRBD2 covers 7 bases. The CDR3 has 15 residues. Germline V gene lookup returns CDR1 SGDLS and CDR2 YYNGEE. The V and J ends lost 0 bases and 4 bases, in that order; junction bases with no gene match: 4. CDR3 residues: CASSVDGGGYNEQFF. CDR3 in DNA: TGTGCCAGCAGCGTAGATGGCGGGGGTTACAATGAGCAGTTCTTC. Variable domain in full (rest from reference TRBV9 and TRBJ2-1): DSGVTQTPKHLITATGQRVTLRCSPRSGDLSVYWYQQSLDQGLQFLIQYYNGEERAKGNILERFSAQQFPDLHSELNLSSLELGDSALYFCASSVDGGGYNEQFFGPGTRLTVL.